This T cell receptor beta chain is from a study of shared clonotypes between healthy human individuals. Study summary: A donor's plate count was three for CD4 naive and three for CD4 memory; CD8 naive had two and CD8 memory one.

Profiled with immunoSEQ multiplex PCR; TCRdb holds only in-frame clones, not every one. The data show over a million clones, around 78% seen once. This clonotype was obtained from a man younger than 35 in good health. Some clones in this sample may be carry-over from other donors' samples. The sample was memory CD4+ T cells from PBMCs. Subset here: CD45RA-negative fraction.

Here the CDR3 DNA reads TGTGCCAGCAGCTTAGCTAGAGGGCCCCAGCATTTT. Protein sequence: CASSLARGPQHF. V and J are TRBV7-8 and TRBJ1-5, with D unresolved. The CDR3 is made up of 12 amino acids. Germline CDR1 and CDR2: SGHVS and FQNEAQ. Deletions cut 0 bases from V and 9 bases from J, with 6 bases between.